These 30 T cell receptor beta chains were sequenced from one sample in a study of T cells in Graves' hyperthyroidism and ophthalmopathy. Researchers amplified the TCR beta CDR3 regions from RNA transcripts. RT-PCR in the first round (using the HTBI primer set) targeted the TCR CDR3. TCRdb processed the multiplex PCR reads anew with MiXCR; each CDR3 protein has one entry. The table shows about 340,000 distinct CDR3 sequences, with approximately 22% occurring only once. The sample was blood. The source of these receptors is a woman aged 45-60 years with Graves' hyperthyroidism.

Comment on this clonotype: With a much larger clone just one base away, this may be a read error. This sequence joins TRBV28 and TRBJ1-1, with TRBD1 matching 7 bases. The trim removed 6 bases at V and 4 bases at J, leaving 8 bases unmatched. The CDR3 is made up of 14 amino acids. Germline V gene sequence: CDR1 MDHEN, CDR2 SYDVKM. The CDR3, as DNA: TGTGCCAGCAGCCCCGGGACAGAAGGCACTGAAGCTTTCTTT. Its protein product is CASSPGTEGTEAFF.

V usage is TRBV7-8 and J usage is TRBJ2-3; 8 bases match TRBD2. The CDR3 loop spans 19 amino acids. Trimming at V came to 6 bases and at J to 2 bases, leaving 19 bases not matched to a gene. CDR1 is SGHVS, CDR2 FQNEAQ, per germline. As DNA, the CDR3 is TGTGCCAGCAGTTCACACTACCCGGGAGGGTCCCCTGTCACAGATACGCAGTATTTT. This codes for CASSSHYPGGSPVTDTQYF.

J is TRBJ2-1 and V is TRBV6-1, with TRBD1 matching over 7 bases. Trimming at V came to 2 bases and at J to 15 bases, leaving 10 bases not matched to a gene. CDR1 is MNHNS, CDR2 SASEGT, per germline. The CDR3 has 13 residues. In DNA, the CDR3 is TGTGCCAGCAGTGAACCCACAGGGGTTAGGGGGTTCTTC. Its protein product is CASSEPTGVRGFF.

This clonotype was recorded at least ten times. The chain recombines TRBV30 with TRBJ2-3; 9 nucleotides line up with TRBD2. This CDR3 region has 14 residues. V was clipped by 0 bases and J by 7 bases; unmatched bases: 5. Germline V gene data show CDR1 as GTSNPN and CDR2 as SVGIG (reference sequence). CDR3 DNA: TGTGCCTGGAGTGTTAGCGGGAGACAATATACGCAGTATTTT. Its protein is CAWSVSGRQYTQYF.

The table lists this clonotype with many counts. CDR3 sequence (DNA): TGCGCCAGCAGCTTGGGGCAGCTATACAATGAGCAGTTCTTC. Translation gives CASSLGQLYNEQFF. The chain employs TRBV5-1 and TRBJ2-1; D is unresolved. The V end was cut by 0 bases, the J end by 4 bases, with 8 bases between. The CDR3 is 14 amino acids. Per the germline V gene, CDR1 is SGHRS and CDR2 is YFSETQ.

The rearrangement links TRBV10-3 to TRBJ2-3, with 13 bases matching TRBD2. The CDR3 loop spans 17 amino acids. The junction had 10 bases not matched to a gene; V was cut back by 10 bases and J by 0 bases. The germline V gene encodes CDR1 ENHRY and CDR2 SYGVKD. DNA of the CDR3: TGTGCCACCCGGACCGGGACTAGCGGGGTTAGCACAGATACGCAGTATTTT. Its translation is CATRTGTSGVSTDTQYF.

In its sample, this clonotype was seen a few times. This chain links TRBV20-1 with TRBJ1-3; D is unclear. V was cut by 5 bases and J by 2 bases, with 13 bases left in between. Germline V gives CDR1 DFQATT, CDR2 SNEGSKA (reference sequence). This CDR3 is 14 amino acids long. The CDR3 here is CSAPSGRAGNTIYF. The DNA for the CDR3 is TGCAGTGCTCCCTCCGGGAGGGCTGGAAACACCATATATTTT.

This clonotype was seen repeatedly, ten times or more. The CDR3, as DNA: TGTGCCAGCAGCTTTGACCAGATCACAGATACGCAGTATTTT. It yields the protein CASSFDQITDTQYF. The gene calls are TRBV7-9 and TRBJ2-3; no clear D gene. V gave up 3 bases and J gave up 2 bases, with 9 bases separating them. The CDR3 is made up of 14 amino acids. Germline V gene data show CDR1 as SEHNR and CDR2 as FQNEAQ (reference sequence). The full variable domain, in which reference TRBV7-9 and TRBJ2-3 provide the parts outside the CDR3, is DTGVSQNPRHKITKRGQNVTFRCDPISEHNRLYWYRQTLGQGPEFLTYFQNEAQLEKSRLLSDRFSAERPKGSFSTLEIQRTEQGDSAMYLCASSFDQITDTQYFGPGTRLTVL.

This clonotype was seen repeatedly, ten times or more. J is TRBJ2-7 and V is TRBV6-1; the match to TRBD1 covers 8 bases. The CDR3 totals 14 residues. Germline CDR1 MNHNS, CDR2 SASEGT. J was trimmed by 7 bases and V by 8 bases; bases with no gene match: 13. The CDR3 sequence is CASESGQVSREQYF. Written as DNA, the CDR3 is TGTGCCAGCGAGTCGGGACAGGTATCGCGGGAGCAGTACTTC.

This clonotype came up many times. This sequence joins TRBV28 and TRBJ2-7; TRBD2 agrees at 7 bases. This CDR3 is built from 13 residues. With 3 bases clipped from V and 3 bases from J, the junction kept 2 bases outside the gene matches. Germline V gene lookup returns CDR1 MDHEN and CDR2 SYDVKM. CDR3: CASSLGDYYEQYF. The CDR3 bases are TGTGCCAGCAGTTTGGGGGACTACTACGAGCAGTACTTC.

In its sample, this clonotype was seen many times. This chain joins TRBV28 and TRBJ2-7; D might be TRBD2 (5 bases). V was cut by 1 base and J by 6 bases, with 22 bases left in between. Germline assignment: CDR1 MDHEN and CDR2 SYDVKM. CDR3 length equals 17 residues. CDR3 nucleotides: TGTGCCAGCAGTTTATTGCTGAGAGGAGAGGGAAGGGTCGAGCAGTACTTC. It specifies CASSLLLRGEGRVEQYF.

At least ten counts were recorded for this clonotype. The chain links TRBV20-1 to TRBJ2-5; 9 nucleotides agree with TRBD2. V dropped 2 bases and J dropped 7; count of bases not matched to a gene: 8. Germline V gene sequence: CDR1 DFQATT, CDR2 SNEGSKA (reference sequence). The CDR3 length is 14 residues. This CDR3 reads CSARRLAGIVTQYF. For the CDR3, the DNA is TGCAGTGCTAGACGTCTAGCGGGAATCGTGACCCAGTACTTC.

Ten or more counts support this clonotype. The chain recombines TRBV11-2 with TRBJ2-4; 7 nucleotides agree with TRBD1. Per the germline V gene, CDR1 is SGHAT and CDR2 is FQNNGV. This CDR3 region has 15 residues. The J segment lost 6 bases and the V segment lost 1 base, leaving 6 bases of the junction unmatched. This CDR3 is CASSLVPGQLNIQYF. CDR3 coding DNA: TGTGCCAGCAGCTTAGTACCGGGACAGCTAAACATTCAGTACTTC.

This clonotype was detected many times. This rearrangement joins TRBV28 to TRBJ2-1; TRBD1 is a possible D gene (6 bases). Trimming took off 5 bases at V and 0 bases at J, with 14 bases between the two ends. Germline V gene lookup returns CDR1 MDHEN and CDR2 SYDVKM. The CDR3 contains 16 residues. CDR3 protein: CASSRTGQSSYNEQFF. CDR3 coding DNA: TGTGCCAGCAGTAGGACCGGACAGAGCTCCTACAATGAGCAGTTCTTC. The full variable domain, its missing parts supplied by reference TRBV28 and TRBJ2-1, is DVKVTQSSRYLVKRTGEKVFLECVQDMDHENMFWYRQDPGLGLRLIYFSYDVKMKEKGDIPEGYSVSREKKERFSLILESASTNQTSMYLCASSRTGQSSYNEQFFGPGTRLTVL.

The CDR3 region is CASSEEGSPSGNTIYF. For the CDR3, the DNA is TGTGCCAGCAGTGAGGAGGGTTCTCCTTCCGGAAACACCATATATTTT. The V and J genes are TRBV6-1 and TRBJ1-3, with D unresolved. Trimming took off 3 bases at V and 4 bases at J, with 16 bases between the two ends. The CDR3 length is 16 residues. CDR1 and CDR2 (germline): MNHNS, SASEGT.

This clonotype was seen at least ten times. This chain connects TRBV11-1 to TRBJ2-1; TRBD2 agrees at 8 bases. The CDR3 loop spans 14 amino acids. Germline CDR1 reads SGHAT; CDR2 reads FQDESV (reference sequence). V dropped 6 bases and J dropped 5; count of bases not matched to a gene: 6. DNA for the CDR3: TGTGCCAGCAGTGGAGTAGCGGGAAACAATGAGCAGTTCTTC. Protein: CASSGVAGNNEQFF. The complete variable domain, with remaining parts taken from reference TRBV11-1 and TRBJ2-1, reads EAEVAQSPRYKITEKSQAVAFWCDPISGHATLYWYRQILGQGPELLVQFQDESVVDDSQLPKDRFSAERLKGVDSTLKIQPAELGDSAMYLCASSGVAGNNEQFFGPGTRLTVL.

This clonotype occurred once. This chain uses TRBV7-2 with TRBJ2-7, with TRBD2 identical over 8 bases. V lost 1 base, J lost 3 bases, and 8 bases stayed unmatched. From germline, CDR1 is SGHTA and CDR2 FQGNSA. The CDR3 totals 16 residues. In DNA, the CDR3 is TGTGCCAGCAGCTTAGAAAACGGTCTAGCGGGCTACGAGCAGTACTTC. Its translation is CASSLENGLAGYEQYF.

This clonotype was found a few times. This chain connects TRBV6-1 to TRBJ2-1, with TRBD2 identical over 9 bases. There are 14 residues in the CDR3. The germline CDR1 and CDR2 sequences are MNHNS and SASEGT. With 6 bases clipped from V and 4 bases from J, the junction kept 4 bases outside the gene matches. Written as DNA, the CDR3 is TGTGCCAGCAGGCTTAGCGGGAGTTACAATGAGCAGTTCTTC. Translation gives CASRLSGSYNEQFF.

This clonotype was picked up many times. Here the CDR3 reads CASSIQGQGPAADTQYF. The CDR3 nucleotides read TGTGCCAGCAGCATACAGGGACAGGGCCCAGCGGCAGATACGCAGTATTTT. The chain uses TRBV7-9 and TRBJ2-3, with 9 bases fitting TRBD1. The junction had 13 bases not matched to a gene; V was cut back by 5 bases and J by 4 bases. This CDR3 has 17 amino acids. Germline CDR1 SEHNR, CDR2 FQNEAQ (reference sequence).

This clonotype was detected ten times or more. The genes are TRBV4-1 and TRBJ1-5; unclear D gene. The germline V and J ends were trimmed by 8 bases and 3 bases, with 11 bases remaining between them. The CDR3 is 13 amino acids. Germline V gene sequence: CDR1 MGHRA, CDR2 YSYEKL. Written as DNA, the CDR3 is TGCGCCAGCGCCCGCGGCTTCAATCAGCCCCAGCATTTT. Its protein is CASARGFNQPQHF.

This clonotype was seen ten or more times. The J gene is TRBJ2-6, the V gene TRBV7-8; unclear D gene. With 5 bases removed from V and 1 base from J, the gap between germline ends came to 6 bases. CDR1 is SGHVS, CDR2 FQNEAQ, per germline. The CDR3 totals 14 residues. This CDR3 is CASSPRSGANVLTF. The CDR3 region has the DNA TGTGCCAGCAGCCCCCGTTCTGGGGCCAACGTCCTGACTTTC. Looking up the rest from reference TRBV7-8 and TRBJ2-6 gives the full variable domain: GAGVSQSPRYKVAKRGQDVALRCDPISGHVSLFWYQQALGQGPEFLTYFQNEAQLDKSGLPSDRFFAERPEGSVSTLKIQRTQQEDSAVYLCASSPRSGANVLTFGAGSRLTVL.

The rearrangement uses TRBV12-3 or TRBV12-4 and TRBJ2-1; 8 nucleotides align to TRBD1. The CDR3 runs to 13 residues. The V segment lost 7 bases and the J segment 9 bases; nucleotides outside the gene matches: 8. In DNA, the CDR3 is TGTGCCAGCAATCGGAACACAGGGGGTGAGCAGTTCTTC. Translation gives CASNRNTGGEQFF.

The chain has TRBV6-5 and TRBJ1-1; possibly TRBD1 for D (6 bases). The CDR3 runs 14 residues. Deletions cut 2 bases from V and 5 bases from J, with 12 bases between. Germline values: CDR1 MNHEY, CDR2 SVGAGI. The CDR3 DNA reads as TGTGCCAGCAGTTACGCAGGGGTAAAGACTGAAGCTTTCTTT. Its translation: CASSYAGVKTEAFF.

This clonotype showed up many times. The chain is built from TRBV20-1 and TRBJ1-1, with no clear D. This CDR3 has 12 residues. Germline loops: CDR1 DFQATT, CDR2 SNEGSKA (reference sequence). V lost 0 bases and J 7 bases, leaving 9 bases between the germline ends. The CDR3 reads CSARDRWDEAFF. The DNA of the CDR3 is TGCAGTGCTAGAGATCGGTGGGATGAAGCTTTCTTT.

The chain recombines TRBV6-1 with TRBJ2-3, with D perhaps matching TRBD2 (5 bases). In germline, CDR1 is MNHNS, CDR2 SASEGT. The CDR3 consists of 14 residues. The V gene lost 4 bases and the J gene lost 4 bases, with 12 bases spanning the gap. Here the CDR3 reads CASSVRVSADTQYF. In DNA, the CDR3 is TGTGCCAGCAGTGTGCGGGTATCCGCAGATACGCAGTATTTT.

This clonotype was counted at least ten times. The V gene is TRBV12-3 or TRBV12-4, the J gene TRBJ1-5; possibly TRBD1 for D (5 bases). This CDR3 comprises 15 residues. The V and J ends lost 3 bases and 4 bases respectively, with 13 bases between them. The CDR3 protein is CASSLHGGENQPQHF. CDR3 sequence (DNA): TGTGCCAGCAGTTTGCACGGAGGGGAAAATCAGCCCCAGCATTTT.

The chain is built from TRBV6-1 and TRBJ1-3; D is undetermined. CDR3 length: 15 amino acids. Trimming left V 10 bases short and J 2 bases short, with 18 bases between. Germline V gene sequence: CDR1 MNHNS, CDR2 SASEGT. In DNA, the CDR3 is TGTGCCACCCGAACGAGCAAAAGGACTGGAAACACCATATATTTT. Translation: CATRTSKRTGNTIYF.

The sample holds many counts of this clonotype. V gene TRBV7-8 combines with J gene TRBJ2-3; 8 bases are a match to TRBD1. CDR1 is SGHVS and CDR2 is FQNEAQ in the germline V gene. Germline trimming cut 3 bases from V and 1 base from J; bases unmatched to any gene: 0. There are 14 residues in the CDR3. The CDR3 reads CASSLDRGTDTQYF. CDR3 bases: TGTGCCAGCAGCTTGGACAGGGGCACAGATACGCAGTATTTT.

There are a few counts of this clonotype. The V gene is TRBV6-5, the J gene TRBJ2-1; D possibly corresponds to TRBD2 (5 bases). V dropped 4 bases and J dropped 6 bases, with 13 bases sitting between them. Germline CDR1 and CDR2: MNHEY and SVGAGI. CDR3 length: 14 amino acids. The CDR3 DNA sequence: TGTGCCAGCAGTTTAGGAGCGGAGGTCAATGAGCAGTTCTTC. Its protein is CASSLGAEVNEQFF.

This clonotype was detected many times. This rearrangement joins TRBV5-1 to TRBJ2-1; no definite D call. The CDR3 totals 12 residues. Between the trimmed V and J ends, which lost 3 bases and 14 bases, there was a span of 15 bases. The germline V gene has CDR1 SGHRS and CDR2 YFSETQ. This chain's CDR3 is CASSSVVLLEFF. As DNA, the CDR3 is TGCGCCAGCAGCTCGGTCGTACTACTGGAGTTCTTC.